These 14 T cell receptor beta chains originate from one sample sequenced in a study of shared clonotypes between healthy human individuals. Sequencing used immunoSEQ multiplex PCR; TCRdb keeps in-frame clones, though not all of them. The data hold 550,000 to 850,000 clones, with approximately 79% observed a single time. The material sequenced was memory CD4+ T cells sorted from blood. As to subset: CD45RA-negative fraction. These receptors were taken from a woman in her twenties or thirties in good health.

There are a few counts of this clone. The chain recombines TRBV6-6 with TRBJ1-1; D is ambiguous. V lost 4 bases and J lost 3, with 12 bases in between. CDR1 and CDR2 (germline): MNHNY, SVGAGI (reference sequence). The CDR3 is made up of 14 amino acids. The CDR3 bases are TGTGCCAGCAGTTGGAGTGCCAGGCACACTGAAGCTTTCTTT. Translated: CASSWSARHTEAFF.

V usage is TRBV18 and J usage is TRBJ1-4; no clear D. The V end was cut by 1 base, the J end by 5 bases, with 8 bases between. This CDR3 contains 14 residues. CDR1 is KGHSH, CDR2 LQKENI, per germline. The CDR3 region is CASSPQGVNEKLFF. CDR3 coding DNA: TGTGCCAGCTCACCACAGGGAGTAAATGAAAAACTGTTTTTT.

As regards this clone: The same CDR3 arises from other DNA sequences in this sample as well. The J gene is TRBJ2-1, the V gene TRBV5-1; D gene uncertain. This CDR3 has 15 residues. V gave up 0 bases and J gave up 4 bases, with 11 bases separating them. Germline values: CDR1 SGHRS, CDR2 YFSETQ. Here the CDR3 DNA reads TGCGCCAGCAGCTTGGCCAGCGCAGCTTACAATGAGCAGTTCTTC. Translating gives CASSLASAAYNEQFF.

The chain combines TRBV10-3 with TRBJ2-1; TRBD2 agrees at 8 bases. This CDR3 has 17 residues. CDR1 is ENHRY and CDR2 is SYGVKD in the germline V gene. J lost 5 bases, V lost 4 bases, and 13 bases had no gene match. The CDR3 DNA follows: TGTGCCATCAGTGGGGGGGAGACTAGCGTGAATAACAATGAGCAGTTCTTC. Encoded protein: CAISGGETSVNNNEQFF.

In its sample, this clone was seen many times. V usage is TRBV23-1 and J usage is TRBJ1-1; the match to TRBD1 covers 7 bases. TRBV23-1 is treated as an ORF (open reading frame) with a function not yet certain. The CDR3 is made up of 12 amino acids. Trimming took 9 bases from V and 4 from J; bases not matched to a gene: 5. CDR3 amino acids: CARAGGGTEAFF. CDR3 coding DNA: TGCGCCAGGGCAGGGGGAGGCACTGAAGCTTTCTTT.

The chain employs TRBV28 and TRBJ1-5, with a tentative D call TRBD1 (5 bases). Deletions cut 5 bases from V and 6 bases from J, with 11 bases between. The CDR3 totals 13 residues. Germline CDR1 and CDR2: MDHEN and SYDVKM. The CDR3 is CASSRGRAQPQHF. As DNA, the CDR3 is TGTGCCAGCAGTCGGGGCAGGGCTCAGCCCCAGCATTTT.

The J gene is TRBJ1-4, the V gene TRBV19; D is uncertain. Germline CDR1 reads LNHDA; CDR2 reads SQIVND (reference sequence). Trimming cost V 3 bases and J 4 bases, with 15 bases left between them. This CDR3 region has 16 residues. The CDR3 loop reads CASSIDLRTGNEKLFF. The CDR3 DNA reads TGTGCCAGTAGTATTGACCTCCGAACCGGTAATGAAAAACTGTTTTTT.

The V gene is TRBV5-1, the J gene TRBJ2-3; D possibly corresponds to TRBD2 (5 bases). The V gene's germline CDR1 is SGHRS and CDR2 YFSETQ. CDR3 length equals 14 residues. V was cut by 6 bases and J by 2 bases, with 13 bases left in between. The CDR3 spells CASTVGLTTDTQYF. The CDR3, as DNA: TGCGCCAGCACCGTAGGACTGACCACAGATACGCAGTATTTT.

This clone was counted a few times. Other DNA sequences from this sample encode an identical CDR3 as well. J is TRBJ2-7 and V is TRBV5-1, with 9 nucleotides matching TRBD1. Germline V gives CDR1 SGHRS, CDR2 YFSETQ. The CDR3 sequence is 15 residues long. The ends lost 0 bases at V and 6 bases at J; junction bases unmatched: 7. CDR3 protein: CASSLGDRDLGEQYF. In DNA, the CDR3 is TGCGCCAGCAGCTTGGGGGACAGGGACCTTGGCGAGCAGTACTTC.

The chain links TRBV7-2 to TRBJ2-3; 10 bases line up with TRBD2. V trimming: 3 bases; J trimming: 9 bases; junction bases outside the gene matches: 12. Germline values: CDR1 SGHTA, CDR2 FQGNSA. This CDR3 contains 16 residues. The CDR3 bases are TGTGCCAGCAGCTTGTTAGCCCTAGCGGGAGACGGCACGCAGTATTTT. Residues: CASSLLALAGDGTQYF. Full variable domain (remainder filled in from reference TRBV7-2 and TRBJ2-3): GAGVSQSPSNKVTEKGKDVELRCDPISGHTALYWYRQSLGQGLEFLIYFQGNSAPDKSGLPSDRFSAERTGGSVSTLTIQRTQQEDSAVYLCASSLLALAGDGTQYFGPGTRLTVL.

With respect to this clone: An end of the junction does not agree with germline; a read error may underlie this. The chain carries TRBV11-2 and TRBJ2-7; 7 bases are shared with TRBD2. The CDR3 consists of 16 residues. CDR1 and CDR2 (germline): SGHAT, FQNNGV. The CDR3 nucleotides read TGTGCCAGCAGCCAATCCGCCATGACTAGCTCCAACGAGCAGTACTTC. Residues: CASSQSAMTSSNEQYF.

The chain has TRBV19 and TRBJ1-2; perhaps TRBD1 as D (5 bases). The V gene's germline CDR1 is LNHDA and CDR2 SQIVND (reference sequence). V was clipped by 9 bases and J by 4 bases, with 15 bases between them. This CDR3 comprises 13 residues. The DNA of the CDR3 is TGTGCCAGCGTCACGCACGACAGCTATGGCTACACCTTC. Translation: CASVTHDSYGYTF.

V usage is TRBV19 and J usage is TRBJ2-2; tentatively, D is TRBD1 or TRBD2 (5 bases each). The CDR3 sequence is 15 residues long. Trimming stripped 4 bases from V and 6 bases from J, with 15 bases between. In germline, CDR1 is LNHDA, CDR2 SQIVND (reference sequence). The CDR3 protein is CASSTDGGPPGELFF. The CDR3 nucleotides read TGTGCCAGTAGTACGGATGGGGGACCACCCGGGGAGCTGTTTTTT.

The chain uses TRBV29-1 and TRBJ2-3; the match to TRBD1 covers 8 bases. This CDR3 spans 13 amino acids. The J segment lost 2 bases and the V segment lost 7 bases, leaving 5 bases of the junction unmatched. Germline values: CDR1 SQVTM, CDR2 ANQGSEA. CDR3 protein: CSGGTGPTDTQYF. The CDR3 DNA sequence: TGCAGCGGGGGGACAGGCCCCACAGATACGCAGTATTTT.